These T cell receptor beta chains were read from a single sample in a study of PD-L1 blockade in urothelial cancer. Profiling relied on immunoSEQ multiplex PCR, and the TCRdb table lists in-frame clones only, not all of them. The data contain 1,500 to 2,000 clones, roughly 34% of them seen just once; the ten biggest clones take up 35% to 45%. The specimen comprised tumor tissue, sampled before atezolizumab (anti-PD-L1) treatment. These receptors all stem from a man between 60 and 75 years old with urothelial cancer. The CDR3 runs from the conserved cysteine through the conserved F or W. The D gene is left open where the match is weak. A row's size may be missing; if present it is once, few, many or a size class.

abundance	d_gene	v_gene	j_gene	CDR3aa	CDR3nt
NA	NA	TRBV2	TRBJ2-6	CASSSLSSGANVLTF	TGTGCCAGCTCGAGCCTCAGCTCTGGGGCCAACGTCCTGACTTTC
NA	TRBD1	TRBV30	TRBJ2-7	CAWSPGQYIYEQYF	TGTGCCTGGAGCCCGGGACAGTACATTTACGAGCAGTACTTC
few	NA	TRBV12-1	TRBJ2-1	CASTETSGGLNEQFF	TGTGCCAGCACCGAAACTAGCGGGGGGCTCAATGAGCAGTTCTTC
few	NA	TRBV10-1	TRBJ2-3	CASSDPDGGGDTQYF	TGCGCCAGCAGTGATCCGGACGGGGGCGGAGATACGCAGTATTTT
NA	TRBD1	TRBV6-8	TRBJ2-2	CASSWGQGAPGELFF	TGTGCCAGCAGTTGGGGACAGGGGGCGCCCGGGGAGCTGTTTTTT
NA	TRBD1	TRBV4-1	TRBJ2-3	CASSLAGTGFSTDTQYF	TGCGCCAGCAGCCTGGCCGGGACAGGGTTTAGTACAGATACGCAGTATTTT
NA	NA	TRBV5-1	TRBJ1-1	CASSLEQGRNTEAFF	TGCGCCAGCAGCTTGGAGCAGGGGAGGAACACTGAAGCTTTCTTT
NA	NA	TRBV15	TRBJ1-5	CATSSRRDMGNQPQHF	TGTGCCACCAGCAGCCGCCGGGACATGGGCAATCAGCCCCAGCATTTT
once	TRBD1	TRBV28	TRBJ1-6	CASSSPGQGALNSPLHF	TGTGCCAGCAGTAGCCCGGGACAGGGGGCTCTAAATTCACCCCTCCACTTT
NA	NA	TRBV12-5	TRBJ1-2	CASGTTGIKHNGYTF	TGTGCTAGTGGCACCACCGGGATAAAGCATAACGGCTACACCTTC
NA	NA	TRBV5-1	TRBJ1-6	CASSPLSGNSPLHF	TGCGCCAGCTCCCCTTTATCGGGTAATTCACCCCTCCACTTT
NA	NA	TRBV6-8	TRBJ2-7	CASRDESGVQYF	TGTGCCAGCCGGGATGAGTCTGGCGTGCAGTACTTC
few	NA	TRBV6-8	TRBJ1-5	CASTRGINQPQHF	TGTGCCAGCACCAGGGGAATCAATCAGCCCCAGCATTTT
NA	TRBD1	TRBV29-1	TRBJ1-2	CSVDTTGGLYTF	TGCAGCGTTGACACGACAGGGGGCCTCTACACCTTC
NA	NA	TRBV10-2	TRBJ1-3	CASSRIGAGNTIYF	TGCGCCAGTAGTCGGATAGGGGCTGGAAACACCATATATTTT
NA	NA	TRBV19	TRBJ1-1	CASSRGRNTEAFF	TGTGCCAGTAGTAGAGGCAGAAACACTGAAGCTTTCTTT
once	NA	TRBV29-1	TRBJ1-4	CSVRGQSINEKLFF	TGCAGCGTTAGAGGACAGAGCATTAATGAAAAACTGTTTTTT
many	TRBD1	TRBV11-3	TRBJ2-5	CASSRRQGAGETQYF	TGTGCCAGCAGCAGGAGACAGGGGGCCGGGGAGACCCAGTACTTC
NA	NA	TRBV10-2	TRBJ1-1	CASSVAGRGTEAFF	TGCGCCAGCAGTGTTGCAGGAAGGGGCACTGAAGCTTTCTTT
NA	TRBD1	TRBV6-8	TRBJ1-1	CASSSGQTGGIPEAFF	TGTGCCAGCAGCTCGGGCCAGACAGGGGGTATTCCTGAAGCTTTCTTT
few	TRBD2	TRBV10-1	TRBJ2-3	CANSNAHIAGESTDTQYF	TGCGCCAATAGCAACGCTCATATAGCGGGGGAGAGCACAGATACGCAGTATTTT
hyperexpanded	NA	TRBV6-8	TRBJ2-5	CASSVSEFQETQYF	TGTGCCAGCAGTGTTTCTGAGTTTCAAGAGACCCAGTACTTC
NA	NA	TRBV28	TRBJ2-6	CAADKGTGANVLTF	TGTGCCGCGGATAAGGGAACTGGGGCCAACGTCCTGACTTTC
few	NA	TRBV19	TRBJ2-3	CASSVGGSTDTQYF	TGTGCCAGTAGTGTTGGGGGGAGCACAGATACGCAGTATTTT
NA	NA	TRBV6-8	TRBJ1-1	CASSYSGSITEAFF	TGTGCCAGCAGTTACTCCGGATCGATCACTGAAGCTTTCTTT
few	NA	TRBV19	TRBJ1-4	CASSIRTATNEKLFF	TGTGCCAGTAGTATCCGGACAGCAACTAATGAAAAACTGTTTTTT
NA	NA	TRBV10-2	TRBJ2-3	CASSELRRGTDTQYF	TGCGCCAGCAGTGAGTTGAGGCGGGGCACAGATACGCAGTATTTT
once	NA	TRBV9	TRBJ1-1	CASSGRGRGTFF	TGTGCCAGCTCCGGACGGGGTCGTGGCACTTTCTTT
few	NA	TRBV6-8	TRBJ1-3	CATKSFPGLFSSGNTIYF	TGTGCCACCAAGTCCTTCCCGGGACTATTTAGCTCTGGAAACACCATATATTTT
medium-sized	NA	TRBV28	TRBJ1-2	CASNKPGQPPYGYTF	TGTGCCAGCAACAAGCCGGGACAACCGCCCTATGGCTACACCTTC
NA	NA	TRBV25-1	TRBJ1-3	CASSNTRNSGNTIYF	TGTGCCAGCAGTAACACACGGAACTCTGGAAACACCATATATTTT
NA	NA	TRBV5-1	TRBJ2-1	CASSLALGGNEQFF	TGCGCCAGCAGCTTGGCTCTGGGTGGGAATGAGCAGTTCTTC
NA	NA	TRBV6-7	TRBJ1-4	CASSLGGKLFF	TGTGCCAGCAGTTTGGGTGGAAAACTGTTTTTT
NA	TRBD2	TRBV9	TRBJ2-5	CASSYSTSAQETQYF	TGTGCCAGCAGTTATTCGACTAGCGCCCAAGAGACCCAGTACTTC
many	TRBD2	TRBV11-3	TRBJ2-3	CASSFRSGDTDTQYF	TGTGCCAGCAGCTTTAGAAGCGGGGACACAGATACGCAGTATTTT
NA	TRBD1	TRBV29-1	TRBJ2-7	CSVRQGDYEQYF	TGCAGCGTAAGACAGGGAGACTACGAGCAGTACTTC
few	NA	TRBV19	TRBJ1-2	CASSIGYNYGYTF	TGTGCCAGTAGTATCGGATATAACTATGGCTACACCTTC
once	NA	TRBV18	TRBJ1-6	CASSPANNSPLHF	TGTGCCAGCTCACCCGCGAATAATTCACCCCTCCACTTT
few	NA	TRBV7-4	TRBJ1-1	CASSPGRDTEAFF	TGTGCCAGCAGCCCCGGGCGAGACACTGAAGCTTTCTTT
NA	NA	TRBV18	TRBJ1-5	CASSPGPEGSQPQHF	TGTGCCAGCTCACCGGGTCCAGAAGGTTCTCAGCCCCAGCATTTT
NA	NA	TRBV28	TRBJ1-4	CASSTRRQVSEKLFF	TGTGCCAGCAGTACACGTCGCCAGGTAAGCGAAAAACTGTTTTTT
large	NA	TRBV6-8	TRBJ2-7	CASRLRDSYEQYF	TGTGCCAGCAGACTCCGGGACTCGTACGAGCAGTACTTC
medium-sized	NA	TRBV11-3	TRBJ2-7	CASSLDGGAYEQYF	TGTGCCAGCAGCTTGGATGGGGGAGCCTACGAGCAGTACTTC
NA	TRBD1	TRBV18	TRBJ2-7	CASSMGTGLYEQYF	TGTGCCAGCTCAATGGGGACAGGGCTCTACGAGCAGTACTTC
once	TRBD1	TRBV7-4	TRBJ2-1	CASSLTGDNEQFF	TGTGCCAGCAGCTTAACAGGGGACAATGAGCAGTTCTTC
large	NA	TRBV9	TRBJ2-3	CASSVWDADTQYF	TGTGCCAGCAGCGTCTGGGACGCAGATACGCAGTATTTT
NA	TRBD1	TRBV6-8	TRBJ2-1	CASSVGAGQGITNEQFF	TGTGCCAGCAGTGTGGGAGCGGGACAGGGCATTACCAATGAGCAGTTCTTC
NA	NA	TRBV6-8	TRBJ1-1	CASSKQGITEAFF	TGTGCCAGCAGCAAACAGGGCATCACTGAAGCTTTCTTT
few	NA	TRBV12-1	TRBJ2-7	CASSTIEPSPGQDYEQYF	TGTGCCAGCAGCACCATCGAACCCTCGCCGGGACAGGATTACGAGCAGTACTTC
few	NA	TRBV9	TRBJ1-4	CASSVGTHATNEKLFF	TGTGCCAGCAGCGTCGGGACCCATGCAACTAATGAAAAACTGTTTTTT
NA	NA	TRBV6-8	TRBJ2-2	CASSSHGGPNTGELFF	TGTGCCAGCAGTTCCCATGGGGGGCCGAACACCGGGGAGCTGTTTTTT
large	NA	TRBV19	TRBJ2-5	CASSLQPQETQYF	TGTGCCAGTAGTTTACAGCCCCAAGAGACCCAGTACTTC
medium-sized	NA	TRBV9	TRBJ2-1	CASSVEVRVSSYNEQFF	TGTGCCAGCAGCGTAGAGGTCAGGGTTTCGTCCTACAATGAGCAGTTCTTC
NA	TRBD1	TRBV30	TRBJ1-6	CAWTQGQGTSPLHF	TGTGCCTGGACCCAAGGACAGGGTACTTCACCCCTCCACTTT
few	TRBD2	TRBV28	TRBJ2-2	CASNRGGNTGELFF	TGTGCCAGCAACCGCGGGGGTAACACCGGGGAGCTGTTTTTT
large	TRBD1	TRBV18	TRBJ1-1	CASSPGQGGLNTEAFF	TGTGCCAGCTCACCCGGACAGGGGGGCTTGAACACTGAAGCTTTCTTT
few	NA	TRBV10-2	TRBJ2-7	CASSDRPYEQYF	TGCGCCAGCAGTGACCGACCCTACGAGCAGTACTTC
few	TRBD1	TRBV9	TRBJ2-1	CASSSQGQNVDEQFF	TGTGCCAGCAGTTCTCAGGGACAGAACGTTGATGAGCAGTTCTTC
NA	TRBD1	TRBV6-8	TRBJ2-5	CAISGDRVAETQYF	TGTGCCATCAGCGGGGACAGGGTGGCAGAGACCCAGTACTTC